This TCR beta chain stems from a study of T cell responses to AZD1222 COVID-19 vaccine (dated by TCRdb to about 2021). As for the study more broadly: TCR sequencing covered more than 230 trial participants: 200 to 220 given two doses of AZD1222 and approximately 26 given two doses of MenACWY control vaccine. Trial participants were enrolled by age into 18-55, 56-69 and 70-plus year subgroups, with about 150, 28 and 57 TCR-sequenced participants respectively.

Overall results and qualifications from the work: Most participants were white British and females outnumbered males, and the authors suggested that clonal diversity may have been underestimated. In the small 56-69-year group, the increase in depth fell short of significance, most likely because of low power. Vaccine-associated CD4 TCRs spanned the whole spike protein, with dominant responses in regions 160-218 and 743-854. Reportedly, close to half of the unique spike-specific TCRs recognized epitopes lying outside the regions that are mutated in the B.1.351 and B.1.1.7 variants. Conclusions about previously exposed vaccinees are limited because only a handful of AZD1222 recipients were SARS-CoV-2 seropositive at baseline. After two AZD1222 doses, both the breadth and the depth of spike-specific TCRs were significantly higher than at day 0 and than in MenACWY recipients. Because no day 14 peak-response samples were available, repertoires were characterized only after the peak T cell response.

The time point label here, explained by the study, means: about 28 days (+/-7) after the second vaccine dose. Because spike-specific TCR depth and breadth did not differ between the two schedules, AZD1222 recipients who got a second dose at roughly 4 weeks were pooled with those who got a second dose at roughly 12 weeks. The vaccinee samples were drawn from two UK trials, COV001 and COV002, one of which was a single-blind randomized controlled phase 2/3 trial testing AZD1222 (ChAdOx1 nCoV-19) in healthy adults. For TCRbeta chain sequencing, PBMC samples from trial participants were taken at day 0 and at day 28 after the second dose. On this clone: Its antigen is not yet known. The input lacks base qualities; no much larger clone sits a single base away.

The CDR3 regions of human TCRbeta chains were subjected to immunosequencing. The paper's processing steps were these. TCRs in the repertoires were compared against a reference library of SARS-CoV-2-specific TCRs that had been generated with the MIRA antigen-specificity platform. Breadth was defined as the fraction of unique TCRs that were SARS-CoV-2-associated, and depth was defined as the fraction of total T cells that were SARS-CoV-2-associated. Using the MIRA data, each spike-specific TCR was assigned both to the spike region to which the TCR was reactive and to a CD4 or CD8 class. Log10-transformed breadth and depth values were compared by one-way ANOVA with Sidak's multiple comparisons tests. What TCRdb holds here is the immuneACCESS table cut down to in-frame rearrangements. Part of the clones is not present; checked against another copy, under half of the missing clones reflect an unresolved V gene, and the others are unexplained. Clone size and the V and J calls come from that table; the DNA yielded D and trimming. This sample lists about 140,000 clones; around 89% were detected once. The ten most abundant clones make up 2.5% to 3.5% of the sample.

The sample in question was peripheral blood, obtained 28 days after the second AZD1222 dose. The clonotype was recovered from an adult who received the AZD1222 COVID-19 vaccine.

Read as DNA, the sequence is TGTGCCAGCAGTCTTCGGTGGAACACTGAAGCTTTCTTT. Its amino acids are CASSLRWNTEAFF. The chain joins TRBV6-4 to TRBJ1-1; the D gene cannot be named for sure. The germline V gene encodes CDR1 MRHNA and CDR2 SNTAGT. Relative to germline, V is 5 bases shorter and J is 1 base shorter, with 8 bases between their ends. The CDR3, cysteine through phenylalanine, is 13 amino acids long. The kept DNA is CDR3 alone, 39 bases in frame from the first base.